The next 6 T cell receptor beta chains were all read from a single sample in a study of long-term antiretroviral therapy in people with HIV. A v3.0 immunoSEQ assay was performed at survey level. Generated by immunoSEQ multiplex PCR, the TCRdb table keeps only in-frame clones and is missing some. The table has under 9,000 clones, roughly four fifths seen once. The specimen comprised unsorted PBMCs, sampled 0.1 years after starting antiretroviral therapy. The source is a man aged 40-50 years with HIV.

The chain is built from TRBV6-1 and TRBJ1-5; the match to TRBD1 covers 7 bases. This CDR3 is 14 amino acids long. Germline V gene sequence: CDR1 MNHNS, CDR2 SASEGT. The V and J ends lost 6 bases and 4 bases, in that order; junction bases with no gene match: 6. The chain's CDR3 is CASSYRGLNQPQHF. Here the CDR3 DNA reads TGTGCCAGCAGCTACAGGGGTTTGAATCAGCCCCAGCATTTT.

The rearrangement uses TRBV19 and TRBJ1-5; perhaps TRBD1 as D (5 bases). Germline-derived CDR1 and CDR2 are LNHDA and SQIVND (reference sequence). The CDR3 runs to 14 residues. V was pared by 4 bases and J by 3 bases, with 10 bases between. Here the CDR3 DNA reads TGTGCCAGTAGTACCGGACACATCAATCAGCCCCAGCATTTT. Translation gives CASSTGHINQPQHF.

The V and J genes are TRBV9 and TRBJ2-6, with 8 bases lining up with TRBD2. Unmatched junction bases numbered 12, after V lost 4 bases and J lost 0 bases. Germline V lookup: CDR1 SGDLS, CDR2 YYNGEE. This CDR3 is built from 19 residues. CDR3 bases: TGTGCCAGCAGCCTGAGGGAAGCGGGGGACCTCTCTGGGGCCAACGTCCTGACTTTC. Translation: CASSLREAGDLSGANVLTF.

V usage is TRBV7-6 and J usage is TRBJ1-6; no clear D gene. V was trimmed by 2 bases and J by 6 bases, leaving 5 bases between them. The CDR3 contains 13 residues. CDR1 is SGHVS and CDR2 is FNYEAQ in the germline V gene. The CDR3 reads CASSLTVNSPLHF. The CDR3 DNA sequence: TGTGCCAGCAGCTTAACTGTTAATTCACCCCTCCACTTT.

The CDR3 DNA follows: TGTGCCAGCAGTTACTCGAACAGAATTGAAGCTTTCTTT. This sequence encodes CASSYSNRIEAFF. The chain combines TRBV6-5 with TRBJ1-1; no firm D call. The CDR3 covers 13 residues. Germline V lookup: CDR1 MNHEY, CDR2 SVGAGI. Trimming stripped 0 bases from V and 7 bases from J, with 9 bases between.

In this sample, this clone turned up once. The chain employs TRBV5-1 and TRBJ1-1; D is unresolved. The V and J ends lost 5 bases and 5 bases respectively, with 10 bases between them. The CDR3 is 12 residues long. Germline CDR1 reads SGHRS; CDR2 reads YFSETQ. The CDR3 DNA reads as TGCGCCAGCAGAAATGCGAGGACTGAAGCTTTCTTT. It translates to CASRNARTEAFF.